Shown below are 5 T cell receptor beta chains from a single sample sequenced in a study of T cell responses to AZD1222 COVID-19 vaccine. TCRdb keeps only in-frame clones here, not all; method: immunoSEQ multiplex PCR. Of some 95,000 clones in the sample, 65% to 90% were seen once. The sample here was peripheral blood, taken on day 0 of AZD1222 vaccination. All receptors derive from an adult in good health.

This chain joins TRBV10-1 and TRBJ1-1, with a possible D match to TRBD1 (6 bases). The V end was cut by 5 bases, the J end by 4 bases, with 11 bases between. The CDR3 extends over 13 amino acids. Germline V gene lookup returns CDR1 WNHNN and CDR2 SYGVQD (reference sequence). This CDR3 is CASSRAGATEAFF. The CDR3 region has the DNA TGCGCCAGCAGTCGAGCAGGGGCCACTGAAGCTTTCTTT.

This clone was seen once. This chain connects TRBV10-3 to TRBJ2-5, with TRBD1 matching 9 bases. Germline V CDR1 and CDR2: ENHRY, SYGVKD. After removal of 6 bases from V and 5 bases from J, the junction contained 10 bases not matched to a gene. The CDR3 sequence is 15 residues long. The CDR3 bases are TGTGCCATCAGCCCCGACAGGGGGAAGGGGGAGACCCAGTACTTC. It specifies CAISPDRGKGETQYF.

This clone was seen just once. V is TRBV5-4 and J is TRBJ2-3; the match to TRBD2 covers 8 bases. CDR3 length equals 17 residues. After removal of 4 bases from V and 1 base from J, the junction contained 11 bases not matched to a gene. Looked up from germline, CDR1 is SGHNT and CDR2 is YYREEE (reference sequence). The CDR3 protein is CASSVAPLAARTDTQYF. The CDR3 DNA follows: TGTGCCAGCAGCGTGGCCCCACTAGCGGCGCGCACAGATACGCAGTATTTT.

The V call is TRBV11-2, the J call TRBJ2-2; 8 positions agree with TRBD2. V lost 4 bases and J lost 1; bases outside the gene matches: 2. The CDR3 totals 15 residues. Germline CDR1 is SGHAT and CDR2 is FQNNGV. CDR3 coding DNA: TGTGCCAGCAGCTCAAGCGGGGGGAACACCGGGGAGCTGTTTTTT. This encodes CASSSSGGNTGELFF.

The V gene is TRBV5-4, the J gene TRBJ1-2, with TRBD1 matching over 8 bases. Per the germline V gene, CDR1 is SGHNT and CDR2 is YYREEE (reference sequence). Trimming removed 6 bases from V and 6 bases from J; junction bases left unmatched: 19. The CDR3 has 17 amino acids. Written as DNA, the CDR3 is TGTGCCAGCACGCGGCCAGGATCCGGGACAGGAACTAATGGCTACACCTTC. As protein: CASTRPGSGTGTNGYTF.